A selection of T cell receptor beta chains follows, all from one sample in a study of T cell changes during pregnancy in multiple sclerosis. The protocol was immunoSEQ multiplex PCR, while the TCRdb copy is restricted to in-frame clones and leaves out a portion. The table includes fewer than 75,000 clones, approximately 89% detected once. Sequences were derived from peripheral blood, sampled after pregnancy. The receptors stem from a female donor in good health, enrolled as a control in a pregnancy study. Each CDR3 is given with its conserved first and last residue. A D gene is named only where the DNA matches it firmly. Part of the rows lack a size; the others show once, few, many or a class for expanded clones.

size	J	D	V	DNA	CDR3
.	TRBJ2-1	TRBD1	TRBV5-1	TGCGCCAGCAGCTACGGACAGGGGGCGGTCAATGAGCAGTTCTTC	CASSYGQGAVNEQFF
.	TRBJ2-1	.	TRBV6-5	TGTGCCAGCAGTTTCGGACTACCATCCAATGAGCAGTTCTTC	CASSFGLPSNEQFF
.	TRBJ1-4	.	TRBV19	TGTGCCAGTAGTCCCGCATACCGGAGGCGGTCGGCGAATGAAAAACTGTTTTTT	CASSPAYRRRSANEKLFF
.	TRBJ2-3	.	TRBV7-3	TGTGCCAGCAGCTTATTTCAGAGCACAGATACGCAGTATTTT	CASSLFQSTDTQYF
.	TRBJ2-6	TRBD2	TRBV7-9	TGTGCCAACTCGGGGGGAGGCCCTGGGGCCAACGTCCTGACTTTC	CANSGGGPGANVLTF
.	TRBJ1-2	.	TRBV2	TGTGCCAGCAGTGATTGGCGGTATGGCTACACCTTC	CASSDWRYGYTF
.	TRBJ1-4	.	TRBV4-3	TGCGCCAGCAGCCAAGATGCGGGGGTTAGAGGTGAAAAACTGTTTTTT	CASSQDAGVRGEKLFF
.	TRBJ2-7	.	TRBV7-2	TGTGCCAGCAGCTTAGGAGGCTTCGACTACGAGCAGTACTTC	CASSLGGFDYEQYF
.	TRBJ2-1	TRBD1	TRBV7-9	TGTGCCAGCAGCTTAAGGGACAGGGGGTTGAATGAGCAGTTCTTC	CASSLRDRGLNEQFF
.	TRBJ2-6	.	TRBV19	TGTGCCAGTAGTATAAATAGGGGGTCTGGGGCCAACGTCCTGACTTTC	CASSINRGSGANVLTF
.	TRBJ1-1	.	TRBV19	TGTGCCAGTAGTATGGGGGCCACTGAAGCTTTCTTT	CASSMGATEAFF
.	TRBJ2-2	TRBD2	TRBV6-6	TGTGCCAGCAGTTCCTCGGGCGGGGGGGCTGGCGGGGAGCTGTTTTTT	CASSSSGGGAGGELFF
.	TRBJ1-4	.	TRBV18	TGTGCCAGCTCACCACCAAGGAAAGGGGACAAAGAGGCGGATGAAAAACTGTTTTTT	CASSPPRKGDKEADEKLFF
.	TRBJ2-1	TRBD2	TRBV5-1	TGCGCCAGCAGCCCCCATTTATTAGCGGGGGGCTATAACAATGAGCAGTTCTTC	CASSPHLLAGGYNNEQFF
few	TRBJ2-1	TRBD1	TRBV9	TGTGCCAGCAGCGTTAGGGACAGCCGACCCAATGAGCAGTTCTTC	CASSVRDSRPNEQFF
.	TRBJ1-2	.	TRBV19	TGTGCCAGTAGTGATCGCTCTAAGGGGATGAGGTATGGCTACACCTTC	CASSDRSKGMRYGYTF
.	TRBJ2-1	TRBD1	TRBV5-1	TGCGCCAGCAGCTTGGTGGGACAGGGGTTTAATGAGCAGTTCTTC	CASSLVGQGFNEQFF
.	TRBJ2-5	TRBD2	TRBV5-1	TGCGCCAGCAGCTTGACCGGGACTAGGGGGGAGACCCAGTACTTC	CASSLTGTRGETQYF